This entry lists 20 T cell receptor beta chains sequenced from one sample in a study of OX40 agonist ivuxolimab in advanced cancers. The repertoire was sequenced with immunoSEQ multiplex PCR; TCRdb's copy has only in-frame clones and lacks some. The data hold 70,000 to 80,000 clones, with around 80% observed a single time. Sequenced here: CD4+ or CD8+ T cells sorted from blood, sampled in a trial of the OX40 agonist ivuxolimab. Receptors were obtained from an adult with an advanced solid tumor such as melanoma, head and neck, liver or kidney cancer.

The chain recombines TRBV6-5 with TRBJ2-7; no clear D gene. V lost 3 bases and J lost 10, with 10 bases in between. Germline CDR1 and CDR2: MNHEY and SVGAGI. The CDR3 sequence is 11 residues long. As DNA, the CDR3 is TGTGCCAGCAGTTATCTGGGCCACCAGTACTTC. Protein sequence: CASSYLGHQYF.

The chain employs TRBV18 and TRBJ2-7; a weak D match, TRBD1 (5 bases). The germline V gene has CDR1 KGHSH and CDR2 LQKENI. V was shortened by 1 base and J by 1 base, with 20 bases between the two germline ends. CDR3 length equals 18 residues. This chain's CDR3 is CASSPRTPIGAQSYEQYF. The CDR3 DNA reads as TGTGCCAGCTCACCACGTACCCCCATTGGGGCACAATCCTACGAGCAGTACTTC.

Details on this clone: The junction shows a germline mismatch at one end, possibly a read error. The gene calls are TRBV11-2 and TRBJ2-7; 14 bases match TRBD2. CDR1 is SGHAT, CDR2 FQNNGV, per germline. The CDR3 contains 16 residues. CDR3 amino acids: CASSQRGTSGRKEQYF. CDR3 in DNA: TGCGCCAGCAGCCAAAGGGGGACTAGCGGGAGAAAAGAGCAGTACTTC.

This chain uses TRBV9 with TRBJ1-4; D gene unclear. CDR1 SGDLS and CDR2 YYNGEE come from the germline V gene. V was shortened by 4 bases and J by 1 base, with 8 bases between the two germline ends. CDR3 size: 14 residues. The CDR3 DNA sequence: TGTGCCAGCAGCCCTCAGAAAACTAATGAAAAACTGTTTTTT. Residues: CASSPQKTNEKLFF.

The rearrangement links TRBV9 to TRBJ2-3; D is uncertain. Germline lookup yields CDR1 SGDLS and CDR2 YYNGEE. The germline V and J ends were trimmed by 0 bases and 0 bases, with 8 bases remaining between them. This CDR3 contains 15 residues. The DNA of the CDR3 is TGTGCCAGCAGCGTAGCAGCGTTCAGCACAGATACGCAGTATTTT. It is translated as CASSVAAFSTDTQYF.

This sequence joins TRBV19 and TRBJ2-7; D call uncertain. The CDR3 is 13 amino acids. Per germline, CDR1 LNHDA and CDR2 SQIVND (reference sequence). The V end was cut by 3 bases, the J end by 1 base, with 7 bases between. The CDR3 here is CASSMISSYEQYF. DNA of the CDR3: TGTGCCAGTAGTATGATCAGTTCCTACGAGCAGTACTTC.

This clone turned up a few times. This chain connects TRBV2 to TRBJ2-1; perhaps D is TRBD1 or TRBD2 (5 bases each). The CDR3 totals 16 residues. Trimming removed 6 bases from V and 5 bases from J, with 20 bases in between. Germline CDR1 SNHLY, CDR2 FYNNEI. Here the CDR3 DNA reads TGTGCCAGCAGAGAGGGTAGGGAAGGGGTACACAATGAGCAGTTCTTC. As protein: CASREGREGVHNEQFF.

The rearrangement uses TRBV29-1 and TRBJ2-7; D is perhaps TRBD2 (5 bases). This CDR3 has 14 amino acids. The V and J ends lost 6 bases and 6 bases respectively, with 21 bases between them. Germline loops: CDR1 SQVTM, CDR2 ANQGSEA. CDR3 sequence (DNA): TGCAGCGTCCGTCGGTCGGCTAGCTACAGCGAGCAGTACTTC. Protein: CSVRRSASYSEQYF.

This sequence joins TRBV4-1 and TRBJ1-6; D not certain. This CDR3 is built from 17 residues. Germline CDR1 reads MGHRA; CDR2 reads YSYEKL. The V gene lost 0 bases and the J gene lost 7 bases, with 16 bases spanning the gap. The DNA for the CDR3 is TGCGCCAGCAGCCAAGAAATTCCCCGGCAGTCCAATTCACCCCTCCACTTT. Its translation is CASSQEIPRQSNSPLHF.

Points on this clone: The junction departs from germline at one end; a sequencing error may be responsible. The V call is TRBV6-5, the J call TRBJ1-2, with D perhaps matching TRBD1 (5 bases). The germline gives CDR1 MNHEY, CDR2 SVGAGI. The CDR3 covers 13 residues. CDR3 sequence reads: CASSPEDPLQVRF. The CDR3 nucleotides read TGTGCCAGCAGTCCCGAGGATCCTCTACAGGTCCGTTTC.

The rearrangement links TRBV6-6 to TRBJ2-7, with D possibly called TRBD1 or TRBD2 (7 bases each). Germline V gene lookup returns CDR1 MNHNY and CDR2 SVGAGI (reference sequence). Deletions cut 6 bases from V and 3 bases from J, with 18 bases between. This CDR3 has 15 amino acids. The DNA of the CDR3 is TGTGCCAGCAGCTACGCTGGGGGGGACAGCTACGAGCAGTACTTC. It encodes CASSYAGGDSYEQYF.

The chain is built from TRBV7-3 and TRBJ2-2; the D gene is possibly TRBD1 (5 bases). The CDR3 contains 16 residues. The V gene's germline CDR1 is SGHTA and CDR2 FQGTGA. V was shortened by 1 base and J by 6 bases, with 15 bases between the two germline ends. CDR3 sequence reads: CASSLKAGLAAGELFF. The CDR3 bases are TGTGCCAGCAGCTTAAAGGCAGGGTTGGCGGCCGGGGAGCTGTTTTTT.

The chain carries TRBV5-1 and TRBJ2-3, with no clear D. This CDR3 region has 16 residues. Germline lookup yields CDR1 SGHRS and CDR2 YFSETQ. Trimming removed 1 base from V and 5 bases from J, with 17 bases in between. DNA of the CDR3: TGCGCCAGCAGCTTGTTTTATACAGTGAATGTAGATACGCAGTATTTT. Amino acids: CASSLFYTVNVDTQYF.

The rearrangement uses TRBV5-6 and TRBJ2-7; the match to TRBD1 covers 8 bases. This CDR3 has 14 residues. Germline CDR1 reads SGHDT; CDR2 reads YYEEEE. Trimming took 4 bases from V and 6 from J; bases not matched to a gene: 9. The DNA of the CDR3 is TGTGCCAGCAGCAGACGGACAGGGCTGAGCGAGCAGTACTTC. Residues: CASSRRTGLSEQYF.

The chain links TRBV19 to TRBJ1-1; D possibly corresponds to TRBD1 (5 bases). CDR3 size: 13 residues. CDR1 LNHDA and CDR2 SQIVND come from the germline V gene (reference sequence). Trimming stripped 5 bases from V and 5 bases from J, with 12 bases between. This CDR3 is CASSYQGGTEAFF. In DNA form, the CDR3 reads TGTGCCAGTAGTTATCAGGGAGGGACTGAAGCTTTCTTT.

The gene calls are TRBV2 and TRBJ2-5; 11 bases agree with TRBD2. Germline V CDR1 and CDR2: SNHLY, FYNNEI. With V trimmed by 5 bases and J by 2 bases, 1 base remained unmatched. The CDR3 spans 14 residues. CDR3 sequence (DNA): TGTGCCAGCAGTTGGACTAGCGGGCAAGAGACCCAGTACTTC. It specifies CASSWTSGQETQYF.

The chain recombines TRBV11-2 with TRBJ2-2; D unclear. CDR3 length: 12 residues. Trimming stripped 3 bases from V and 5 bases from J, with 4 bases between. Germline V lookup: CDR1 SGHAT, CDR2 FQNNGV. CDR3 in DNA: TGTGCCAGCAGCTTTTGGACCGGGGAGCTGTTTTTT. It yields the protein CASSFWTGELFF.

V usage is TRBV11-2 and J usage is TRBJ2-7, with D unclear. The length of the CDR3 is 17 residues. The V and J ends lost 0 bases and 0 bases respectively, with 15 bases between them. Germline V lookup: CDR1 SGHAT, CDR2 FQNNGV. The CDR3 loop reads CASSLDHSMGISYEQYF. CDR3 sequence (DNA): TGTGCCAGCAGCTTAGATCATAGTATGGGGATCTCCTACGAGCAGTACTTC.

V is TRBV5-4 and J is TRBJ2-3; D tentatively fits TRBD1 or TRBD2 (5 bases each). Germline CDR1 SGHNT, CDR2 YYREEE (reference sequence). Trimming cost V 3 bases and J 0 bases, with 14 bases left between them. CDR3 length: 16 residues. The CDR3 protein is CASSWLSRDSTDTQYF. The CDR3 nucleotides are TGTGCCAGCAGCTGGCTGTCCCGGGACAGCACAGATACGCAGTATTTT.

V gene TRBV27 combines with J gene TRBJ1-2, with 7 bases lining up with TRBD1. The V gene end was trimmed by 2 bases and the J gene end by 2 bases; junction bases not matched to a gene: 8. This CDR3 contains 16 residues. From germline, CDR1 is MNHEY and CDR2 SMNVEV (reference sequence). CDR3 protein: CASSLKGAGMNYGYTF. The CDR3 DNA sequence: TGTGCCAGCAGTTTAAAGGGGGCCGGGATGAACTATGGCTACACCTTC.